This paragraph covers one T cell receptor (beta chain) sequence. The CDR3 is 18 residues long. Germline V gene sequence: CDR1 SGHRS, CDR2 YFSETQ. The V end lost 3 bases, the J end lost 3 bases, and 22 bases lay between the germline ends. Original processing notes: The assay estimated nucleated cells by amplifying reference gene primers. The method was immunoSEQ multiplex PCR; TCRdb's version includes in-frame clones alone and lacks a portion of them. The V and J calls and clone size were taken over from that table, and D and trimming were inferred from the DNA. The sample carries 75,000 to 80,000 clones, 88% recorded once. This sample was taken from a study of blood T cell repertoires in COVID-19.

This TCR was recovered from a human donor in a cohort sampled during active COVID-19. The V gene is TRBV5-1, the J gene TRBJ2-1, with a weak D call TRBD2 (5 bases). The source material was peripheral blood. CDR3 nucleotide sequence: TGCGCCAGCAGCTGGACCCCTAGTCCCCGGGAAAGCTACAATGAGCAGTTCTTC. Residues: CASSWTPSPRESYNEQFF.